The T cell receptor (beta chain) under discussion was sequenced for a study of blood T cell repertoires in COVID-19 (dated by TCRdb to between 2020 and 2021). About the study as a whole: Collaborator samples came from the United States, Italy and Spain and covered acute and convalescent phases of COVID-19. A freely available public database, intended as a resource for researchers studying the immune response to SARS-CoV-2, is where the repertoires were released. Nearly every sample came with metadata listing a de-identified subject ID, COVID-19 status, age in years and sex. The prospective study material was composed of cDNA or gDNA derived from T cells, B-cell-depleted T cells, or PBMCs. Where HLA class I and class II types were available, the types were taken from metadata supplied by the sample provider, not from assay-based typing. Subjects who had been exposed to COVID-19, were actively infected with it, or had recovered from it provided the deeply sampled blood TCRbeta repertoires that made up the dataset. Samples came from the ongoing ImmuneRACE study (first 160 participants) plus 1,254 subjects from 6 global collaborators.

TCRbeta CDR3 regions were amplified from genomic DNA using the immunoSEQ Assay, a bias-controlled multiplex PCR. The authors' pipeline ran thus. Nucleated cell counts per sample were estimated from amplification of reference gene primers within the assay. To quantify the absolute abundance of each unique TCRbeta CDR3 rearrangement, sequence reads were collapsed and filtered. For each sample, productive Simpson clonality was calculated by taking the square root of Simpson's diversity index across productive rearrangements. The source is immuneACCESS, and TCRdb retained only in-frame sequences with V and J called. Part of the clones is not carried over; for the studies checked, unresolved V genes explain less than half of this, and the remainder is unexplained. The DNA gave D and trimming, while V, J and clone size come from that table. Recorded for this sample are fewer than 130,000 clones; roughly 85% of them occurred a single time. The biggest ten clones account for about a sixth of the sample.

General conclusions and limits of the study: Clinical and demographic metadata were provided uncurated, with the amount varying by source and participant.

This clone appeared a few times. Its antigen is still unknown. The input lacks base qualities; no much larger clone sits a single base away. CDR1 LNHDA and CDR2 SQIVND were looked up in the germline V gene (reference sequence). Inclusive of the bounding cysteine and phenylalanine, the CDR3 is 12 residues long. Just CDR3 DNA is preserved here, 36 bases in frame from base 1. The germline ends are 6 bases apart after V is trimmed by 5 bases and J by 2 bases. The collaborating institutions used their own protocols to collect whole blood in K2EDTA tubes. Collaborator samples were shipped for TCRbeta analysis as frozen whole blood, isolated PBMCs, or DNA extracted from either sample type.

The source is a woman over 75 with active or convalescent COVID-19. Here the chain combines TRBV19 and TRBJ1-2; the D gene is not confidently resolved. The sequenced sample consisted of peripheral blood. In nucleotide form, the sequence is TGTGCCAGTAGTCTATCAAACTATGGCTACACCTTC. This encodes CASSLSNYGYTF. Beyond the CDR3, the reference TRBV19 and TRBJ1-2 genes provide the residues; the full variable domain reads: DGGITQSPKYLFRKEGQNVTLSCEQNLNHDAMYWYRQDPGQGLRLIYYSQIVNDFQKGDIAEGYSVSREKKESFPLTVTSAQKNPTAFYLCASSLSNYGYTFGSGTRLTVV.